The 29 T cell receptor beta chains reported below all come from one sample, sequenced in a study of cytomegalovirus exposure and HLA in healthy donors. Primers included in the PCR were 60 Vbeta and 13 Jbeta primers. Some clones are missing from TCRdb's copy, which holds only in-frame ones; the method was immunoSEQ multiplex PCR. The sample has under 70,000 clones. The specimen sequenced was PBMCs. Receptors were obtained from a woman aged 25 to 39 in good health and CMV-seropositive.

This chain uses TRBV6-1 with TRBJ1-1, with 8 bases aligning to TRBD1. J lost 1 base, V lost 5 bases, and 3 bases had no gene match. This CDR3 region has 14 residues. Germline assignment: CDR1 MNHNS and CDR2 SASEGT. The DNA for the CDR3 is TGTGCCAGCAGTCAACAGGGGGGGAACACTGAAGCTTTCTTT. This sequence encodes CASSQQGGNTEAFF.

V gene TRBV30 combines with J gene TRBJ2-3; TRBD2 matches at 8 bases. Germline CDR1 GTSNPN, CDR2 SVGIG (reference sequence). CDR3 size: 15 residues. The V segment lost 5 bases and the J segment 5 bases; nucleotides outside the gene matches: 12. The CDR3 here is CAWALAAGEGDTQYF. CDR3 DNA sequence: TGTGCCTGGGCACTGGCAGCGGGGGAAGGAGATACGCAGTATTTT.

The chain uses TRBV2 and TRBJ1-6; D ambiguous. V was shortened by 7 bases and J by 9 bases, with 10 bases between the two germline ends. The germline gives CDR1 SNHLY, CDR2 FYNNEI. The CDR3 contains 12 residues. CDR3 residues: CASIGMGSPLHF. DNA of the CDR3: TGTGCCAGCATCGGGATGGGTTCACCCCTCCACTTT.

The chain carries TRBV10-1 and TRBJ2-5, with a tentative D call TRBD1 (5 bases). Trimming stripped 2 bases from V and 7 bases from J, with 14 bases between. CDR3 length: 14 amino acids. The germline gives CDR1 WNHNN, CDR2 SYGVQD (reference sequence). CDR3 protein: CASSEDRKRGTQYF. DNA of the CDR3: TGCGCCAGCAGTGAGGACAGAAAACGCGGGACCCAGTACTTC.

The V call is TRBV6-1, the J call TRBJ1-1; D might be TRBD1 (6 bases). The CDR3 has 13 amino acids. V lost 10 bases and J 0 bases, leaving 12 bases between the germline ends. Germline loops: CDR1 MNHNS, CDR2 SASEGT. CDR3 sequence: CATPTGLNTEAFF. The CDR3 nucleotides are TGTGCCACCCCGACAGGACTGAACACTGAAGCTTTCTTT.

The chain combines TRBV6-5 with TRBJ2-7, with 12 positions matching TRBD2. The CDR3 is made up of 14 amino acids. Germline V gene data show CDR1 as MNHEY and CDR2 as SVGAGI. The trim removed 2 bases at V and 4 bases at J, leaving 0 bases unmatched. The CDR3 coding sequence is TGTGCCAGCAGTTACGGGACTAGCGGGTACGAGCAGTACTTC. Translating it yields CASSYGTSGYEQYF.

The gene calls are TRBV4-1 and TRBJ1-3; unclear D gene. This CDR3 region has 16 residues. V was clipped by 0 bases and J by 0 bases, with 9 bases between them. CDR1 is MGHRA, CDR2 YSYEKL, per germline. CDR3 amino acids: CASSQDWAHSGNTIYF. The CDR3 DNA reads TGCGCCAGCAGCCAAGATTGGGCACACTCTGGAAACACCATATATTTT.

The chain carries TRBV27 and TRBJ1-5, with unresolved D. The V end was cut by 3 bases, the J end by 2 bases, with 2 bases between. This CDR3 contains 12 residues. CDR1 and CDR2 from the germline V gene are MNHEY and SMNVEV (reference sequence). CDR3 DNA: TGTGCCAGCAGTTTCGGCAATCAGCCCCAGCATTTT. Amino acids: CASSFGNQPQHF.

The V gene is TRBV30, the J gene TRBJ2-5, with TRBD2 identical over 9 bases. CDR1 is GTSNPN and CDR2 is SVGIG in the germline V gene (reference sequence). V dropped 0 bases and J dropped 4; count of bases not matched to a gene: 3. This CDR3 has 14 residues. The CDR3 sequence is CAWSVIAGVETQYF. The DNA for the CDR3 is TGTGCCTGGAGTGTAATAGCGGGGGTAGAGACCCAGTACTTC.

V gene TRBV5-1 combines with J gene TRBJ1-3, with a weak D call TRBD1 (5 bases). V was trimmed by 0 bases and J by 4 bases, leaving 8 bases between them. The CDR3 covers 14 residues. The germline CDR1 and CDR2 sequences are SGHRS and YFSETQ. CDR3 nucleotides: TGCGCCAGCAGCTTGGCGGGGGAAGGAAACACCATATATTTT. Translation: CASSLAGEGNTIYF.

The chain employs TRBV2 and TRBJ1-5, with TRBD1 matching 10 bases. V lost 7 bases, J lost 2 bases, and 5 bases stayed unmatched. The CDR3 length is 15 residues. CDR1 is SNHLY and CDR2 is FYNNEI in the germline V gene. Here the CDR3 reads CASTRDRGGNQPQHF. CDR3 DNA: TGTGCCAGCACCCGGGACAGGGGAGGCAATCAGCCCCAGCATTTT.

The chain employs TRBV27 and TRBJ1-4; TRBD1 aligns across 12 bases. The V gene's germline CDR1 is MNHEY and CDR2 SMNVEV (reference sequence). The CDR3 is 16 residues long. V shed 4 bases and J 8 bases; nucleotides not matched to a gene: 8. The chain's CDR3 is CASSSSSGTGGEKLFF. The CDR3, as DNA: TGTGCCAGCAGTTCATCATCCGGGACAGGGGGCGAAAAACTGTTTTTT.

The chain is built from TRBV7-6 and TRBJ2-5, with a possible D match to TRBD1 (8 bases). The V end was cut by 4 bases, the J end by 7 bases, with 22 bases between. CDR3 length: 16 amino acids. Germline V lookup: CDR1 SGHVS, CDR2 FNYEAQ. CDR3 residues: CASSSRTTGGVGTQYF. In DNA form, the CDR3 reads TGTGCCAGCAGCTCCCGGACTACAGGGGGGGTCGGGACCCAGTACTTC.

J is TRBJ2-2 and V is TRBV27; 12 bases are a match to TRBD2. The germline V gene encodes CDR1 MNHEY and CDR2 SMNVEV (reference sequence). CDR3 length: 20 amino acids. V shed 6 bases and J 9 bases; nucleotides not matched to a gene: 23. The CDR3 reads CASSFYKPGLAGLIVRELFF. The CDR3 coding sequence is TGTGCCAGCAGCTTTTACAAACCGGGACTAGCGGGCCTAATCGTCCGGGAGCTGTTTTTT.

The chain joins TRBV10-2 to TRBJ2-2; TRBD2 matches at 8 bases. This CDR3 region has 14 residues. Looked up from germline, CDR1 is WSHSY and CDR2 is SAAADI. The J segment lost 7 bases and the V segment lost 8 bases, leaving 9 bases of the junction unmatched. The CDR3 here is CASHGLAGHGELFF. The CDR3 nucleotides are TGCGCCAGCCACGGTCTAGCGGGCCACGGGGAGCTGTTTTTT.

The chain recombines TRBV14 with TRBJ1-1, with D possibly being TRBD1 (6 bases). Germline V gene sequence: CDR1 SGHDN, CDR2 FVKESK. The V end was cut by 3 bases, the J end by 6 bases, with 17 bases between. The CDR3 totals 15 residues. The CDR3 spells CASSQVAVEGAEAFF. CDR3 DNA sequence: TGTGCCAGCAGCCAGGTCGCCGTAGAGGGGGCTGAAGCTTTCTTT.

The rearrangement joins TRBV4-1 to TRBJ2-7; 8 bases align to TRBD2. The CDR3 has 15 amino acids. Germline values: CDR1 MGHRA, CDR2 YSYEKL. With 2 bases clipped from V and 4 bases from J, the junction kept 7 bases outside the gene matches. CDR3 in amino acids: CASSQWAAGAYEQYF. CDR3 nucleotide sequence: TGCGCCAGCAGCCAATGGGCAGCGGGAGCGTACGAGCAGTACTTC.

The rearrangement joins TRBV11-3 to TRBJ2-2, with D possibly being TRBD2 (6 bases). CDR1 SGHNT and CDR2 YENEEA come from the germline V gene. This CDR3 is built from 14 residues. Deletions cut 4 bases from V and 3 bases from J, with 9 bases between. The CDR3 is CASSSGGDTGELFF. In nucleotides, the CDR3 is TGTGCCAGCAGCTCTGGAGGGGACACCGGGGAGCTGTTTTTT.

The chain has TRBV10-1 and TRBJ2-7; possibly TRBD1 for D (5 bases). Germline CDR1 and CDR2: WNHNN and SYGVQD (reference sequence). The germline V and J ends were trimmed by 8 bases and 1 base, with 9 bases remaining between them. The CDR3 is 12 residues long. The CDR3, as DNA: TGCGCCAGCGGGGCTTCTTCCTACGAGCAGTACTTC. Its translation is CASGASSYEQYF.

Comment on this clone: Different DNA sequences within this sample yield the same CDR3. The chain recombines TRBV4-1 with TRBJ2-7, with 7 bases identical to TRBD1. CDR3 size: 15 residues. V lost 3 bases and J lost 5; bases outside the gene matches: 10. CDR1 is MGHRA, CDR2 YSYEKL, per germline. CDR3 DNA: TGCGCCAGCAGCCAGGCCCTACGGACAGGTAACGAGCAGTACTTC. As protein: CASSQALRTGNEQYF.

The chain recombines TRBV29-1 with TRBJ1-5; perhaps TRBD1 as D (6 bases). The ends were cut back, 4 bases at V and 4 bases at J, with 14 bases in the middle. The CDR3 is 14 amino acids. Germline-derived CDR1 and CDR2 are SQVTM and ANQGSEA. CDR3 in amino acids: CSVGGQGLNQPQHF. The CDR3 DNA is TGCAGCGTTGGAGGCCAGGGGTTAAATCAGCCCCAGCATTTT.

The chain is built from TRBV7-9 and TRBJ2-7; TRBD1 agrees at 8 bases. Germline CDR1 SEHNR, CDR2 FQNEAQ (reference sequence). The V segment lost 0 bases and the J segment 2 bases; nucleotides outside the gene matches: 12. The CDR3 runs 18 residues. CDR3 residues: CASSLADFGQGATYEQYF. The DNA for the CDR3 is TGTGCCAGCAGCTTAGCTGATTTTGGGCAGGGGGCAACCTACGAGCAGTACTTC.

In DNA, the CDR3 is TGTGCCTGGAGCGCCGACACAGGTTCGCAGCCCCAGCATTTT. Its translation is CAWSADTGSQPQHF. The chain employs TRBV30 and TRBJ1-5, with D possibly matching TRBD1 (5 bases). The CDR3 covers 14 residues. Trimming took 3 bases from V and 7 from J, leaving 16 bases between them. CDR1 and CDR2 (germline): GTSNPN, SVGIG (reference sequence). The whole variable domain, remainder taken from reference TRBV30 and TRBJ1-5, is SQTIHQWPATLVQPVGSPLSLECTVEGTSNPNLYWYRQAAGRGLQLLFYSVGIGQISSEVPQNLSASRPQDRQFILSSKKLLLSDSGFYLCAWSADTGSQPQHFGDGTRLSIL.

The chain has TRBV6-1 and TRBJ2-2; TRBD2 might be the D (5 bases). The CDR3 contains 12 residues. Germline lookup yields CDR1 MNHNS and CDR2 SASEGT. V was shortened by 7 bases and J by 3 bases, with 6 bases between the two germline ends. This CDR3 is CASTGDTGELFF. The CDR3 bases are TGTGCCAGCACCGGGGACACCGGGGAGCTGTTTTTT.

Note on this clone: A read error may account for a junction end that differs from germline. The J gene is TRBJ1-2, the V gene TRBV7-2, with unresolved D. The germline V gene encodes CDR1 SGHTA and CDR2 FQGNSA. The CDR3 is made up of 15 amino acids. The CDR3: CASSLGTFSLYGYAF. The DNA of the CDR3 is TGTGCCAGCAGCTTAGGGACTTTCTCTCTCTATGGCTACGCCTTC. Variable domain in full (rest from reference TRBV7-2 and TRBJ1-2): GAGVSQSPSNKVTEKGKDVELRCDPISGHTALYWYRQSLGQGLEFLIYFQGNSAPDKSGLPSDRFSAERTGGSVSTLTIQRTQQEDSAVYLCASSLGTFSLYGYAFGSGTRLTVV.

Turning to this clone: The same CDR3 arises from other DNA sequences in this sample as well. J is TRBJ1-5 and V is TRBV10-2, with D uncertain. The CDR3 has 16 residues. Germline loops: CDR1 WSHSY, CDR2 SAAADI. The V end lost 0 bases, the J end lost 0 bases, and 9 bases lay between the germline ends. CDR3 residues: CASSESPGNSNQPQHF. The CDR3 nucleotides are TGCGCCAGCAGTGAGTCGCCCGGGAATAGCAATCAGCCCCAGCATTTT.

This sequence joins TRBV6-6 and TRBJ2-7, with 11 bases identical to TRBD2. CDR3 length equals 13 residues. V lost 6 bases, J lost 3 bases, and 1 base stayed unmatched. Looked up from germline, CDR1 is MNHNY and CDR2 is SVGAGI (reference sequence). The CDR3 DNA reads TGTGCCAGCAGACTAGCGGGGGACTACGAGCAGTACTTC. This sequence encodes CASRLAGDYEQYF.

The CDR3, as DNA: TGTGCCATCAGTGAGCTAGGGGTGGGAGAGACCCAGTACTTC. This translates into CAISELGVGETQYF. V gene TRBV10-3 combines with J gene TRBJ2-5, with D possibly matching TRBD1 (5 bases). Germline CDR1 ENHRY, CDR2 SYGVKD. V was cut by 2 bases and J by 4 bases, with 11 bases left in between. The CDR3 totals 14 residues.

This rearrangement joins TRBV11-2 to TRBJ1-1; tentative D call: TRBD1 (5 bases). CDR1 and CDR2 from the germline V gene are SGHAT and FQNNGV. This CDR3 spans 15 amino acids. With 4 bases removed from V and 4 bases from J, the gap between germline ends came to 16 bases. For the CDR3, the DNA is TGTGCCAGCAGCTCCCGAAGCGGGGGGATCACTGAAGCTTTCTTT. This encodes CASSSRSGGITEAFF.